This T cell receptor beta chain originates from a study of blood T cell repertoires in COVID-19 (dated by TCRdb to the early 2020s). About the study as a whole: The collaborator samples originated in the United States, Italy and Spain and spanned the acute and convalescent phases of COVID-19. The material from the prospective study consisted of cDNA or gDNA derived from T cells, B-cell-depleted T cells, or PBMCs. Subjects who had been exposed to COVID-19, were actively infected with it, or had recovered from it provided the deeply sampled blood TCRbeta repertoires that made up the dataset. The repertoires were released in a freely available public database intended as a resource for research on the immune response to SARS-CoV-2. Samples came from the ongoing ImmuneRACE study (first 160 participants) plus 1,254 subjects from 6 global collaborators. Nearly every sample came with metadata listing a de-identified subject ID, COVID-19 status, age in years and sex. HLA class I and class II types, where available, came from metadata supplied by the sample provider rather than from assay-based typing. The paper's findings and limits, for the study overall: Clinical and demographic metadata were provided uncurated, with the amount varying by source and participant.

One collaborating source in Seattle enrolled patients while the patients were actively infected and followed the patients over time throughout the course of disease. Each collaborating institution followed its own protocols to collect whole blood in K2EDTA tubes. Collaborator samples were shipped for TCRbeta analysis as frozen whole blood, isolated PBMCs, or DNA extracted from either sample type. The immunoSEQ Assay, a bias-controlled multiplex PCR, was used to amplify TCRbeta CDR3 regions from genomic DNA. As for the original processing: The number of nucleated cells in each sample was estimated from the amplification of reference gene primers within the assay. Sequence reads were collapsed and filtered to measure the absolute abundance of every unique TCRbeta CDR3 rearrangement. For each sample, productive Simpson clonality was calculated as the square root of Simpson's diversity index across productive rearrangements. Drawn from immuneACCESS, this table holds only the in-frame rearrangements with V and J called that TCRdb kept. Clones are partly lost; checked studies trace under half to an unresolved V gene and leave the rest unexplained. The DNA was the basis for D and trimming; V, J and clone size are from that table. The sample yields some 120,000 clones; roughly 72% were counted once. The ten biggest clones cover around 6% of the sample.

Details on this clone: Its binding antigen is unknown. No clone much larger than this one lies a single base away; base qualities are absent.

CDR1 and CDR2 (MNHEY, SVGAGI) derive from the germline V gene. Germline trimming amounts to 0 bases on V and 3 bases on J, with 7 as the count of junction bases outside the gene matches. The cysteine opens and the phenylalanine closes a CDR3 of 16 amino acids. Only the CDR3 DNA stays, 48 bases, in frame from base 1. The receptor was derived from a man older than 75 with COVID-19, enrolled during active disease. What was sequenced was peripheral blood. This chain joins TRBV6-5 to TRBJ1-1; TRBD1 fits 7 bases in the junction. This receptor carries the CDR3 CASSYSITGADTEAFF. The nucleotides are TGTGCCAGCAGTTACTCGATTACAGGGGCCGACACTGAAGCTTTCTTT.